This record concerns one T cell receptor (beta chain) sequence. Germline V gene data show CDR1 as SGHRS and CDR2 as YFSETQ. CDR3 length: 14 amino acids. Germline trimming cut 0 bases from V and 5 bases from J; bases unmatched to any gene: 2. This entry comes from a study of blood T cell repertoires in COVID-19. On the study more broadly: There were acute and convalescent COVID-19 samples, and they came from the United States, Italy and Spain. In each case, the material was cDNA or gDNA derived from T cells, B-cell-depleted T cells, or PBMCs.

Original methodology: Reference gene primers were amplified, and this amplification served to estimate nucleated cell counts. Only in-frame clones appear in the TCRdb table, and some are missing; sequencing was by immunoSEQ multiplex PCR. From that table come the V and J calls and clone size; the DNA was used to work out D and trimming. The sample yields 190,000 or so clones, more than 75% seen once. The chain carries TRBV5-1 and TRBJ1-2; 9 bases align to TRBD1. The receptor was derived from a woman under 30 who had recovered from COVID-19. The sample was peripheral blood. As DNA, the CDR3 is TGCGCCAGCAGCTTGGGGGACAGGGAGTATGGCTACACCTTC. Translation gives CASSLGDREYGYTF. The full variable domain, in which reference TRBV5-1 and TRBJ1-2 provide the parts outside the CDR3, is KAGVTQTPRYLIKTRGQQVTLSCSPISGHRSVSWYQQTPGQGLQFLFEYFSETQRNKGNFPGRFSGRQFSNSRSEMNVSTLELGDSALYLCASSLGDREYGYTFGSGTRLTVV.